This T cell receptor (beta chain) appears in the sequencing data of a study of cytomegalovirus exposure and HLA in healthy donors. Trimming cost V 6 bases and J 8 bases; bases outside gene matches: 4. The germline V gene encodes CDR1 ENHRY and CDR2 SYGVKD. This CDR3 contains 14 residues. The PCR made use of 60 Vbeta and 13 Jbeta primers. The repertoire was sequenced with immunoSEQ multiplex PCR; TCRdb's copy has only in-frame clones and lacks some. The sample yields 100,000 to 150,000 clones, over 75% seen once. Sequencing was carried out using PBMCs. The source is a male donor in good health and CMV-seropositive. The chain joins TRBV10-3 to TRBJ2-1; 13 bases fit TRBD2. The CDR3 here is CAISGTSGEHEQFF. The CDR3 DNA reads as TGTGCCATCAGCGGGACTAGCGGGGAACATGAGCAGTTCTTC.